The source of this T cell receptor (beta chain) is a study of CD8 T cells in ankylosing spondylitis. The study's findings and limits: One TCR beta motif, made up of 7 or 8 highly homologous variants, appeared characteristic of ankylosing spondylitis blood.

TCRdb reanalysed the 5' RACE reads using MiXCR and keeps one entry per CDR3 protein. The sample has roughly 670,000 distinct CDR3 sequences, around 17% seen once. Points on this clonotype: Its antigen is undetermined.

The sequenced sample was blood, either unsorted or a sorted T cell fraction (not recorded which). The receptor was isolated from a male donor with ankylosing spondylitis.

The CDR3 protein is CASSLIGTATYEQYF. The DNA of the CDR3 is TGTGCCAGCAGTTTAATTGGGACAGCAACCTACGAGCAGTACTTC. The rearrangement uses TRBV28 and TRBJ2-7, with TRBD1 identical over 7 bases. V dropped 2 bases and J dropped 2; count of bases not matched to a gene: 6. Germline V CDR1 and CDR2: MDHEN, SYDVKM. The CDR3 has 15 residues.